This T cell receptor beta chain was identified in a study of shared clonotypes between healthy human individuals. Naive CD8 cells were CD45RO-negative, positively selected for CCR7, excluding terminally differentiated effector memory CD45RA+ cells. Overall study results and limits: The study drew on few donors, limiting represented genetic and exposure-history diversity. Generation probabilities were higher for clonotypes shared across all four sorted-subset donors than for unshared ones.

The assay was run at deep level. Sequencing used immunoSEQ multiplex PCR; TCRdb keeps in-frame clones, though not all of them. Among about 2.1 million clones listed, approximately 92% were seen once. CDR3 length: 17 amino acids. Germline assignment: CDR1 MNHNS and CDR2 SASEGT. V dropped 2 bases and J dropped 13 bases, with 27 bases sitting between them. Comment on this clone: Its antigen is currently unknown.

The sample comprised naive CD8+ T cells from PBMCs. The TCR sequence derives from a man aged 18 to 35 in good health. Some clones in this sample may be carry-over from other donors' samples. The gene calls are TRBV6-1 and TRBJ2-1, with D maybe TRBD2 (6 bases). The CDR3 is CASSEIVAGSILSGQFF. CDR3 DNA sequence: TGTGCCAGCAGTGAAATAGTCGCGGGATCTATTCTCAGCGGACAGTTCTTC.